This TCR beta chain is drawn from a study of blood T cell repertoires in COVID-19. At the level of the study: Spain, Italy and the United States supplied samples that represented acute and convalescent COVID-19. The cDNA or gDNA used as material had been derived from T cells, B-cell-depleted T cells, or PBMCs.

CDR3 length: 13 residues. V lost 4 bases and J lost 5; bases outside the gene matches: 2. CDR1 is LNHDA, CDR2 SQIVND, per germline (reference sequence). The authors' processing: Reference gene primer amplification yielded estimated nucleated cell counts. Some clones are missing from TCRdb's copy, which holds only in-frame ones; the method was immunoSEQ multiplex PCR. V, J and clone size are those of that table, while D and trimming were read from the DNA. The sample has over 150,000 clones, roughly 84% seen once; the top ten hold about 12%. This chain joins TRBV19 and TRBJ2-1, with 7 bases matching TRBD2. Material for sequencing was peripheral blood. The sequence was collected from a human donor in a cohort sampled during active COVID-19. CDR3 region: CASSKLADNEQFF. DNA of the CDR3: TGTGCCAGTAGTAAGCTAGCGGACAATGAGCAGTTCTTC.